The 14 T cell receptor beta chains below come from one sample, sequenced in a study of blood T cell repertoires in COVID-19. Profiled with immunoSEQ multiplex PCR; TCRdb holds only in-frame clones, not every one. Among more than 85,000 clones listed, just over 85% were seen once. Sequencing used peripheral blood. The origin of the receptors is a man aged 50 to 60 with COVID-19, enrolled during active disease.

As for this clone: The conserved closing phenylalanine or tryptophan is absent in this CDR3, likely reflecting a read error. It is unclear where the CDR3 begins or ends on the DNA, so no DNA is shown, and the CDR3 is as TCRdb lists it. The chain couples TRBV20-1 to TRBJ1-2; the D segment call TRBD1 is taken from the table without a DNA check. The CDR3 region is 11 residues in length, termini included. Germline lookup yields CDR1 DFQATT and CDR2 SNEGSKA (reference sequence). CDR3 loop: CSASSGTASII.

This clone was picked up a small number of times. V usage is TRBV7-9 and J usage is TRBJ2-2; TRBD1 agrees at 7 bases. Losses at the gene ends were 0 bases for V and 0 bases for J; bases not matched to a gene: 4. Germline assignment: CDR1 SEHNR and CDR2 FQNEAQ (reference sequence). The CDR3 is made up of 17 amino acids. Here the CDR3 reads CASSLAPGQTNTGELFF. The CDR3 coding sequence is TGTGCCAGCAGCTTAGCGCCGGGACAGACGAACACCGGGGAGCTGTTTTTT.

This chain uses TRBV15 with TRBJ1-2; D ambiguous. This CDR3 has 13 amino acids. Looked up from germline, CDR1 is LNHNV and CDR2 is YYDKDF (reference sequence). Trimming cost V 0 bases and J 4 bases, with 6 bases left between them. CDR3 nucleotide sequence: TGTGCCACCAGCAGAGATTCCGGCTATGGCTACACCTTC. This gives the protein CATSRDSGYGYTF.

This chain joins TRBV15 and TRBJ1-1, with D hard to call. Trimming cost V 0 bases and J 1 base, with 6 bases left between them. From germline, CDR1 is LNHNV and CDR2 YYDKDF (reference sequence). The CDR3 loop spans 14 amino acids. CDR3 sequence (DNA): TGTGCCACCAGCAGAGATACCAGGAACACTGAAGCTTTCTTT. Protein sequence: CATSRDTRNTEAFF.

This clone was observed once. The chain is built from TRBV6-5 and TRBJ1-5; D is unresolved. The CDR3 is made up of 13 amino acids. Germline CDR1 is MNHEY and CDR2 is SVGAGI. V lost 5 bases and J lost 0, with 5 bases in between. CDR3 loop: CASSLFSNQPQHF. The CDR3 DNA sequence: TGTGCCAGCAGTCTGTTTAGCAATCAGCCCCAGCATTTT.

V is TRBV30 and J is TRBJ1-5; 7 bases agree with TRBD1. CDR1 is GTSNPN, CDR2 SVGIG, per germline (reference sequence). There are 14 residues in the CDR3. V shed 1 base and J 3 bases; nucleotides not matched to a gene: 3. The CDR3 protein is CAWSGGQFNQPQHF. CDR3 DNA sequence: TGTGCCTGGAGTGGGGGACAGTTCAATCAGCCCCAGCATTTT.

The V gene is TRBV5-4, the J gene TRBJ2-7; TRBD2 agrees at 8 bases. The V gene's germline CDR1 is SGHNT and CDR2 YYREEE (reference sequence). CDR3 length equals 15 residues. Trimming removed 2 bases from V and 6 bases from J; junction bases left unmatched: 10. The CDR3 nucleotides read TGTGCCAGCAGCTTAACCGGGACTAGATTACCCGAGCAGTACTTC. As protein: CASSLTGTRLPEQYF.

The genes are TRBV18 and TRBJ2-1, with a weak D call TRBD2 (6 bases). The CDR3 is 12 residues long. Looked up from germline, CDR1 is KGHSH and CDR2 is LQKENI. Trimming pared 6 bases from V and 9 bases from J, leaving 12 bases between. CDR3 loop: CASSPGVGEQFF. The CDR3 nucleotides are TGTGCCAGCTCTCCGGGGGTTGGTGAGCAGTTCTTC.

This clone has only one observation. The DNA of the CDR3 is TGTGCCAGCAGTTCGACAGGGGGTAACGAGCAGTACTTC. Residues: CASSSTGGNEQYF. The chain carries TRBV28 and TRBJ2-7; 9 positions agree with TRBD1. Germline lookup yields CDR1 MDHEN and CDR2 SYDVKM. CDR3 length: 13 amino acids. With V trimmed by 4 bases and J by 5 bases, 3 bases remained unmatched.

On this clone: An end of the junction does not agree with germline; a read error may underlie this. The chain employs TRBV7-8 and TRBJ1-4, with 8 bases aligning to TRBD1. CDR3 size: 15 residues. Germline CDR1 is SGHVS and CDR2 is FQNEAQ. The CDR3 here is CAGSSQGQDNEKLFF. CDR3 DNA sequence: TGTGCCGGCAGCTCTCAGGGACAGGATAATGAAAAACTGTTTTTT. The full variable domain, completed using reference TRBV7-8 and TRBJ1-4, is GAGVSQSPRYKVAKRGQDVALRCDPISGHVSLFWYQQALGQGPEFLTYFQNEAQLDKSGLPSDRFFAERPEGSVSTLKIQRTQQEDSAVYLCAGSSQGQDNEKLFFGSGTQLSVL.

The J gene is TRBJ1-2, the V gene TRBV10-3; a possible D gene is TRBD1 (6 bases). Trimming removed 2 bases from V and 4 bases from J, with 14 bases in between. In germline, CDR1 is ENHRY, CDR2 SYGVKD. This CDR3 is 15 amino acids long. CDR3 sequence: CAISEQRGASYGYTF. The CDR3 coding sequence is TGTGCCATCAGTGAGCAGCGGGGGGCCTCCTATGGCTACACCTTC.

The V call is TRBV7-9, the J call TRBJ1-2; D is possibly TRBD1 (5 bases). Germline CDR1 and CDR2: SEHNR and FQNEAQ (reference sequence). V was clipped by 0 bases and J by 6 bases, with 14 bases between them. The CDR3 contains 15 residues. The DNA for the CDR3 is TGTGCCAGCAGCTTAGCCGCGGGACCTGTGAATGGCTACACCTTC. This encodes CASSLAAGPVNGYTF.

CDR3 protein: CASSPGPRGVGNTIYF. CDR3 coding DNA: TGTGCCAGCTCACCAGGGCCCAGGGGAGTTGGAAACACCATATATTTT. V gene TRBV18 combines with J gene TRBJ1-3, with D possibly TRBD1 on 6 matching bases. There are 16 residues in the CDR3. The V gene's germline CDR1 is KGHSH and CDR2 LQKENI. The V end lost 2 bases, the J end lost 3 bases, and 14 bases lay between the germline ends.

The chain is built from TRBV6-5 and TRBJ1-2, with D unresolved. Germline V CDR1 and CDR2: MNHEY, SVGAGI. The CDR3 runs 15 residues. V lost 3 bases and J 4 bases, leaving 15 bases between the germline ends. CDR3 nucleotides: TGTGCCAGCAGTTATATCGCAGGTCCGATCTATGGCTACACCTTC. It translates to CASSYIAGPIYGYTF.